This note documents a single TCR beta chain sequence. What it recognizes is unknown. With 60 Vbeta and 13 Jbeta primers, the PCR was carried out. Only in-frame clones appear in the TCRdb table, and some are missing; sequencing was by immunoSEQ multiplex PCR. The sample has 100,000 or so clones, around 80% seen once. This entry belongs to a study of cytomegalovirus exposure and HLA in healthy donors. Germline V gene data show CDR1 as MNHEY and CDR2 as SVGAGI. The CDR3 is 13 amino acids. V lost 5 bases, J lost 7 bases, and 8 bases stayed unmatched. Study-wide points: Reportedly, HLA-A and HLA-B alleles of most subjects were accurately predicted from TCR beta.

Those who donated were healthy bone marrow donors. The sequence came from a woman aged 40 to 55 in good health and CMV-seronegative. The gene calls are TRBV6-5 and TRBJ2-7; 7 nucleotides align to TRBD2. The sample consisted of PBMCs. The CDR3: CASSRRTGGEQYF. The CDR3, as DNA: TGTGCCAGCAGTCGAAGGACGGGGGGTGAGCAGTACTTC.